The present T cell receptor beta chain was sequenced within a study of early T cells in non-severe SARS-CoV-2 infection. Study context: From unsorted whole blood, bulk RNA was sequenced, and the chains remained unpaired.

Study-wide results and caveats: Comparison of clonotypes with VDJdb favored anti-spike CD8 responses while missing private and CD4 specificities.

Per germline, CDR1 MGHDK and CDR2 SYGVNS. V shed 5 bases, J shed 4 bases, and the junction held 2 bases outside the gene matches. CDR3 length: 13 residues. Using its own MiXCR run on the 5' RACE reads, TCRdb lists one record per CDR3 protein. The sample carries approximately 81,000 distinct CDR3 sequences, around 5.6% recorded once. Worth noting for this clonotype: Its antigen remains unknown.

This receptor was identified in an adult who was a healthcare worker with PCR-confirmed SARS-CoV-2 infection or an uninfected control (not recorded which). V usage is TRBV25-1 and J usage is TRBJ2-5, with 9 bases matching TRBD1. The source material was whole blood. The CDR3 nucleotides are TGTGCCAGCAGTAGACAGGGGGGAGAGACCCAGTACTTC. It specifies CASSRQGGETQYF.